This TCR beta chain was documented in a study of human T cells and chemical hapten exposure. Study background: The study lasted roughly 26 weeks, and patients were dosed weekly with diphenylcyclopropenone on the scalp throughout. A mostly female patient group had alopecia areata, totalis or universalis. It was small differences in pooled library volume that mainly caused per-sample TCR yields to vary. General study results and limits: The number of TCRs above 1 in 1000 frequency did not change after DPC sensitization.

Of note for this clonotype: Its specificity is unknown.

Germline V gives CDR1 SGHTA, CDR2 FQGTGA. The V and J ends lost 3 bases and 2 bases respectively, with 9 bases between them. This CDR3 has 14 residues. TCRdb itself ran the RACE reads through MiXCR, one entry per CDR3 protein. The sample yields 84,000 or so distinct CDR3 sequences, roughly 8.5% seen once. Described time point: pre-sensitization, week 0. The treatment denotes: therapeutic diphenylcyclopropenone sensitization with weekly scalp DPC. This sample comprised whole blood, obtained in connection with sensitization to the hapten diphenylcyclopropenone (DPC). This TCR was sampled from a man aged 35-49 years with alopecia areata. Some clones in this sample may be carry-over from other donors' samples. The chain has TRBV7-3 and TRBJ2-3; D is undetermined. The CDR3 nucleotides are TGTGCCAGCAGCTTTGGTCACCCCACAGATACGCAGTATTTT. Translation: CASSFGHPTDTQYF.